These 14 T cell receptor beta chains came from one sample sequenced in a study of CD8 T cells in ankylosing spondylitis. Study results and limitations: A TCR beta motif of fewer than ten highly homologous variants appeared characteristic of ankylosing spondylitis blood.

These receptors' antigens are unknown. TCRdb recomputed calls from the 5' RACE reads with MiXCR, one row per CDR3 protein. The table records 750,000 to 850,000 distinct CDR3 sequences, roughly 10% of them present only once. What was sequenced was blood, either unsorted or a sorted T cell fraction (not recorded which). All receptors derive from a male donor with ankylosing spondylitis.

The chain combines TRBV4-2 with TRBJ2-3, with D uncertain. In germline, CDR1 is LGHNA, CDR2 YNFKEQ. The CDR3 consists of 17 residues. V was trimmed by 0 bases and J by 2 bases, leaving 15 bases between them. CDR3 sequence (DNA): TGTGCCAGCAGCCAAGATCGATGGAATCTTCACACAGATACGCAGTATTTT. Translating it yields CASSQDRWNLHTDTQYF.

The genes are TRBV9 and TRBJ1-2; 10 bases align to TRBD1. Germline V gives CDR1 SGDLS, CDR2 YYNGEE. This CDR3 has 15 residues. V was pared by 4 bases and J by 8 bases, with 11 bases of the junction left unmatched. CDR3 bases: TGTGCCAGCAGCCTTTACCCGACAGGGGGCGGCGGCTACACCTTC. Protein sequence: CASSLYPTGGGGYTF.

This chain connects TRBV5-1 to TRBJ2-5; D is uncertain. Germline V CDR1 and CDR2: SGHRS, YFSETQ. Trimming took off 0 bases at V and 4 bases at J, with 10 bases between the two ends. The CDR3 covers 14 residues. In DNA form, the CDR3 reads TGCGCCAGCAGCTTGGAACCGTTCAGAGAGACCCAGTACTTC. It specifies CASSLEPFRETQYF.

This clonotype was seen a few times. The gene calls are TRBV2 and TRBJ2-1, with 8 positions matching TRBD2. The CDR3 sequence is 16 residues long. With V trimmed by 8 bases and J by 5 bases, 14 bases remained unmatched. Germline lookup yields CDR1 SNHLY and CDR2 FYNNEI. The CDR3 nucleotides read TGTGCCAGCGGGAGTCTCGCGGGGGGTCTCGACAATGAGCAGTTCTTC. Protein sequence: CASGSLAGGLDNEQFF.

This clonotype turned up a few times. V is TRBV6-1 and J is TRBJ2-3; D unclear. Germline CDR1 and CDR2: MNHNS and SASEGT. V lost 7 bases and J 1 base, leaving 15 bases between the germline ends. The CDR3 totals 15 residues. The CDR3 here is CASTSSQSRTDTQYF. The CDR3 DNA reads TGTGCCAGCACGAGTTCCCAGAGTCGCACAGATACGCAGTATTTT.

The chain recombines TRBV18 with TRBJ2-6, with TRBD1 identical over 7 bases. The V gene end was trimmed by 5 bases and the J gene end by 0 bases; junction bases not matched to a gene: 4. CDR1 KGHSH and CDR2 LQKENI come from the germline V gene. The CDR3 length is 16 residues. CDR3 DNA sequence: TGTGCCAGCTCAAGACAGGGTAGCTCTGGGGCCAACGTCCTGACTTTC. Its translation is CASSRQGSSGANVLTF.

Comments on this clonotype: This may be a read error, as it is one base from a much larger clone. The rearrangement uses TRBV9 and TRBJ1-2; no clear D. The CDR3 is 15 residues long. Trimming took 4 bases from V and 3 from J, leaving 16 bases between them. The V gene's germline CDR1 is SGDLS and CDR2 YYNGEE. The CDR3 here is CASSIVGGGYYGYTF. The CDR3 region has the DNA TGTGCCAGCAGCATAGTAGGCGGAGGATACTATGGCTACACCTTC. The entire variable domain, with the rest obtained from reference TRBV9 and TRBJ1-2, is as follows: DSGVTQTPKHLITATGQRVTLRCSPRSGDLSVYWYQQSLDQGLQFLIQYYNGEERAKGNILERFSAQQFPDLHSELNLSSLELGDSALYFCASSIVGGGYYGYTFGSGTRLTVV.

A note on this clonotype: The CDR3 carries no conserved terminal phenylalanine or tryptophan, so it likely arises from a read error. The V call is TRBV20-1, the J call TRBJ2-1; 9 nucleotides match TRBD2. The CDR3 has 15 amino acids. The trim removed 1 base at V and 4 bases at J, leaving 5 bases unmatched. Germline CDR1 and CDR2: DFQATT and SNEGSKA (reference sequence). CDR3 in amino acids: CSARAVAGAYNEQFS. CDR3 DNA sequence: TGCAGTGCTAGAGCGGTAGCGGGAGCATACAATGAGCAGTTCTCC.

In its sample, this clonotype was seen a few times. The chain carries TRBV5-1 and TRBJ2-1, with 14 bases matching TRBD2. Unmatched junction bases numbered 7, after V lost 4 bases and J lost 7 bases. CDR3 size: 16 residues. Germline lookup yields CDR1 SGHRS and CDR2 YFSETQ. CDR3 protein: CASSPPTSGGGNEQFF. The CDR3 DNA reads TGCGCCAGCAGCCCCCCGACTAGCGGGGGGGGAAATGAGCAGTTCTTC.

The chain combines TRBV20-1 with TRBJ2-5; 8 nucleotides line up with TRBD1. This CDR3 is built from 17 residues. V trimming: 6 bases; J trimming: 1 base; junction bases outside the gene matches: 16. Germline V gene lookup returns CDR1 DFQATT and CDR2 SNEGSKA (reference sequence). In DNA, the CDR3 is TGCAGTGCCTCCGGGGATGGACAGGGTATCCTCCAAGAGACCCAGTACTTC. Residues: CSASGDGQGILQETQYF.

This clonotype was picked up a small number of times. The rearrangement links TRBV5-1 to TRBJ2-3; TRBD2 aligns across 10 bases. Losses at the gene ends were 1 base for V and 4 bases for J; bases not matched to a gene: 3. This CDR3 has 15 residues. Germline values: CDR1 SGHRS, CDR2 YFSETQ. CDR3 DNA sequence: TGCGCCAGCAGCTTGTACCTAGCGGGAGCAGATACGCAGTATTTT. It codes for CASSLYLAGADTQYF.

The chain carries TRBV6-6 and TRBJ1-5; D gene unclear. V was trimmed by 0 bases and J by 6 bases, leaving 6 bases between them. This CDR3 contains 13 residues. From germline, CDR1 is MNHNY and CDR2 SVGAGI (reference sequence). The CDR3 loop is CASSYSGTQPQHF. In DNA, the CDR3 is TGTGCCAGCAGTTACTCAGGAACTCAGCCCCAGCATTTT.

This sequence joins TRBV3-1 and TRBJ2-7, with D perhaps TRBD1 or TRBD2 (5 bases each). The V and J ends lost 4 bases and 3 bases respectively, with 13 bases between them. The CDR3 contains 14 residues. In germline, CDR1 is LGHDT, CDR2 YNNKEL (reference sequence). The CDR3 spells CASSRRDGLYEQYF. CDR3 DNA sequence: TGTGCCAGCAGCCGCCGGGACGGGCTCTACGAGCAGTACTTC.

This clonotype was counted a few times. The chain combines TRBV6-5 with TRBJ2-5; tentatively, D is TRBD1 (6 bases). The CDR3 is made up of 17 amino acids. V was clipped by 1 base and J by 1 base, with 16 bases between them. Germline CDR1 and CDR2: MNHEY and SVGAGI. CDR3 in amino acids: CASSYWTAHVIQETQYF. DNA for the CDR3: TGTGCCAGCAGTTACTGGACAGCGCACGTTATCCAAGAGACCCAGTACTTC.